The source of this T cell receptor (beta chain) is a study of blood T cell repertoires in COVID-19. Overall study: Acute-phase and convalescent COVID-19 samples originated in the United States, Italy and Spain. T cells, B-cell-depleted T cells, or PBMCs supplied cDNA or gDNA.

As originally analysed: For nucleated cells, counts were estimated from reference gene primer amplification. Some clones are missing from TCRdb's copy, which holds only in-frame ones; the method was immunoSEQ multiplex PCR. The V and J calls and clone size come from that table; D and trimming were worked out from the DNA. The sample lists just over 650,000 clones; around 90% were seen once. The V and J ends lost 0 bases and 7 bases respectively, with 13 bases between them. CDR1 is SEHNR, CDR2 FQNEAQ, per germline (reference sequence). This CDR3 comprises 15 residues. The sample was peripheral blood. The receptor's source is a woman younger than 35 with acute or convalescent COVID-19. The chain uses TRBV7-9 and TRBJ1-5; D is unclear. This chain's CDR3 is CASSLAPDEGQPQHF. As DNA, the CDR3 is TGTGCCAGCAGCTTAGCGCCTGATGAGGGCCAGCCCCAGCATTTT.